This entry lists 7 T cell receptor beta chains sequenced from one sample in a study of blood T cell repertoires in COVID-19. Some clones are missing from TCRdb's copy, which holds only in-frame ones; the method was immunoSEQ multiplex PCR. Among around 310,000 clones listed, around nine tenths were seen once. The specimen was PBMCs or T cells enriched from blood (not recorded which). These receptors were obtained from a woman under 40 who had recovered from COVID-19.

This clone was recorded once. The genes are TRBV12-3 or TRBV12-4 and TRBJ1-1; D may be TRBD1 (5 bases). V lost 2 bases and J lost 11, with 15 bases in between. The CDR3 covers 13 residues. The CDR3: CASSLSGGSGAFF. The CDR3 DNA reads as TGTGCCAGCAGTTTAAGCGGGGGGTCTGGTGCTTTCTTT.

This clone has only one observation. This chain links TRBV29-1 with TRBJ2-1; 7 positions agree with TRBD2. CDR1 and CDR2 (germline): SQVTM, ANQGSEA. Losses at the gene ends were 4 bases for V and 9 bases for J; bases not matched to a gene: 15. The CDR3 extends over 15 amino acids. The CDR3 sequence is CSVVASDAGASEQFF. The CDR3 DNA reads TGCAGCGTTGTGGCCAGTGATGCGGGAGCGAGTGAGCAGTTCTTC.

CDR3 residues: CASSDDRNTEAFF. The CDR3 DNA reads TGTGCCAGTAGTGATGACAGGAACACTGAAGCTTTCTTT. This chain connects TRBV19 to TRBJ1-1; maybe TRBD1 (5 bases). Per germline, CDR1 LNHDA and CDR2 SQIVND (reference sequence). Trimming removed 5 bases at V and 1 base at J, with 8 bases between. The CDR3 is 13 residues long.

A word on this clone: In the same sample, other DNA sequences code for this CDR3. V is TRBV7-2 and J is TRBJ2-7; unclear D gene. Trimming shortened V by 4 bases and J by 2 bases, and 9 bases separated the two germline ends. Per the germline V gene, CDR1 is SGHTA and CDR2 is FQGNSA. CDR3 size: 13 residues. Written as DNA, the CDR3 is TGTGCCAGCAGCTCGAGAAGAGCCTACGAGCAGTACTTC. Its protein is CASSSRRAYEQYF.

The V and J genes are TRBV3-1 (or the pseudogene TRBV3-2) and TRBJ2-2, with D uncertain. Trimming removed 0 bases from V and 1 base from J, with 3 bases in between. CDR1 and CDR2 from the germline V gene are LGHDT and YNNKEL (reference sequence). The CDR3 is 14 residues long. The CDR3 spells CASSQDWNTGELFF. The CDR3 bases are TGTGCCAGCAGCCAAGACTGGAACACCGGGGAGCTGTTTTTT.

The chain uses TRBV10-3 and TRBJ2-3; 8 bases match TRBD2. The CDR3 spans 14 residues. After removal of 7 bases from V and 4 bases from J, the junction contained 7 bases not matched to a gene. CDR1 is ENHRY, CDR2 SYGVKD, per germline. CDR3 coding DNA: TGTGCCATCAAAAGAAGCGGGAGAGCAGATACGCAGTATTTT. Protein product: CAIKRSGRADTQYF.

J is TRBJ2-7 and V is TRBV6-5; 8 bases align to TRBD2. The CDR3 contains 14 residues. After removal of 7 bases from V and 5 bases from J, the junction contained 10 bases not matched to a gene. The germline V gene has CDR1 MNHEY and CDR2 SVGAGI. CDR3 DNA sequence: TGTGCCAGCAAAAGCCCGGGACTAGATAACGAGCAGTACTTC. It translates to CASKSPGLDNEQYF.